This T cell receptor (beta chain) was captured in a study of shared clonotypes between healthy human individuals (dated by TCRdb to 2020 to 2022). With regard to the full study: The cohort included a few men and a couple of women between 18 and 49 years of age. Leukapheresis yielded between about 0.9 and 9.5 billion PBMCs per donor. To estimate repertoire size and how much clonotype sharing occurs between individuals, the study deeply sequenced the blood TCR repertoires of five healthy adults. Per donor, three plates each were used for CD4 naive and CD4 memory, two for CD8 naive, and one for CD8 memory. To increase sequencing depth and limit assay-specific biases, TCR repertoire library preparation and sequencing were carried out by different laboratories using diverse techniques. The study at large found these results: Sharing across a handful of donors was observed for approximately 5% of naive CD4, over 3% of naive CD8, 2% to 2.5% of memory CD4, and about 0.39% of memory CD8 clonotypes. Because the study included a small number of donors, the genetic and exposure-history diversity represented was limited. Compared with non-shared clonotypes, clonotypes shared by all four sorted-subset donors had higher generation probabilities. Sampling was restricted to blood, and TCR repertoires in tissue are likely to differ from TCR repertoires in blood. Rarefaction of sorted-subset datasets indicated incomplete sequencing despite the large sequencing depth. Pairwise subsampling indicated that sequencing depth was expected to affect the degree of clonotype sharing among donors. Estimated clonotype richness was generally larger for naive than for memory subsets.

Regarding this clone: The antigen it binds to is not known. Base-call qualities are not available, and no considerably larger clone is one nucleotide away.

Per the germline V gene (reference sequence), SEHNR is the CDR1 and FQNEAQ is the CDR2. Trimming accounts for 2 bases at V and 2 bases at J, while the number of junction bases matched to no gene is 2. The CDR3 runs 14 amino acids, cysteine and phenylalanine included. The entry retains the CDR3 DNA only, 42 bases that are in frame from base 1. CD8 naive samples were obtained by positive selection for CCR7 among CD45RO-negative cells, yielding a CD45RA+CCR7+ population from which TemRA cells were excluded. The donors were healthy, HIV-negative adults who had no recently reported acute infections or vaccinations. Every donor was a Caucasian adult living in Nashville, Tennessee, USA. After blood collection by leukapheresis, PBMCs were isolated using Ficoll-Histopaque density gradient centrifugation and then cryopreserved in the vapor phase of liquid nitrogen. Purity and quantity of every magnetically sorted T cell population were checked by analytical flow cytometry. Each sorted fraction had its genomic DNA isolated and then quantified by UV absorbance on a Nanodrop 2000c.

Using the deep immunoSEQ assay, multiplex PCR amplified TCR CDR3 regions from genomic DNA. Extracted genomic DNA from each cell subset was distributed evenly across all wells of several immunoSEQ 96-well plates, and each plate was treated as a replicate. For sorted subsets, around 200 ng genomic DNA, equal to about 30,000 T cell genomes, was loaded into each replicate PCR. Purified libraries were quantified with a Qubit 3.0 fluorometer, sized on a Bioanalyzer 2100, and re-quantified with the KAPA Library Quantification kit. Every immunoSEQ 96-well plate was sequenced on a dedicated single-read 150-cycle Illumina NextSeq 550 flow cell. Per the authors' processing: Because the immunoSEQ output included only junctional sequences and no quality scores, the filtering could not be the same as the filtering used for full-length reads. Sequences were annotated with PyIR, a Python wrapper for IgBLAST v1.9, using IMGT germline references to assign V/J genes and CDR3. Any read was removed if the V/J assignment was weak (E-value above 1e-6), the CDR3 was missing, or the read contained stop codons, out-of-frame junctions, or ambiguous translated residues. A V3J clonotype was defined by an identical inferred V gene, J gene, and CDR3 amino acid sequence. Percentage overlap between repertoires was calculated by dividing the number of shared unique clonotypes by the size of the smaller repertoire. RTK rarefaction, the Chao1 estimator, and Recon v2.1 estimates of unobserved clonotypes were used to assess repertoire richness. Generation probabilities for all TCRbeta clonotypes obtained by the gDNA method from a few donors were computed using OLGA. TCRdb took this table from immuneACCESS and kept in-frame rearrangements with V and J called. Such tables lack part of the clones; where checked against another copy, unresolved V genes explain under half of the gap, and the rest is unexplained. That table is the source of V, J and clone size, and D and trimming were worked out from the DNA. The sample table holds some 2.1 million clones, of which around 96% were seen once. The ten largest clones capture about 1.1% of the sample.

Input material: naive CD8+ T cells sorted from blood. Per the publication, the cell subset or site label means: CD45RA+CCR7+. The sequence was obtained from a young man in good health. Recombination joined TRBV7-9 with TRBJ2-5, with 7 bases aligning to TRBD2. The CDR3 has the sequence CASSLRAGQETQYF. The sequenced DNA: TGTGCCAGCAGCTTACGAGCGGGGCAAGAGACCCAGTACTTC. Full variable domain (CDR3 extended with the reference TRBV7-9 and TRBJ2-5 proteins): DTGVSQNPRHKITKRGQNVTFRCDPISEHNRLYWYRQTLGQGPEFLTYFQNEAQLEKSRLLSDRFSAERPKGSFSTLEIQRTEQGDSAMYLCASSLRAGQETQYFGPGTRLLVL.